The rows below give T cell receptor beta chains drawn from one sample of a study of OX40 agonist ivuxolimab in advanced cancers. Assay: immunoSEQ multiplex PCR; the TCRdb copy retains only in-frame clones and omits some. The sample has approximately 58,000 clones, approximately 79% seen once. Source: CD4+ or CD8+ T cells sorted from blood, taken in a trial of the OX40 agonist ivuxolimab. These receptors all come from an adult with an advanced solid tumor such as melanoma, head and neck, liver or kidney cancer. CDR3s include the opening cysteine and the closing phenylalanine or tryptophan. The D gene is left open where the match is weak. Not every row has a clone size; where given, it reads once, few, many or a size class.

d_gene: -; v_gene: TRBV28; j_gene: TRBJ1-2; abundance: -; CDR3nt: TGTGCCAGCAAGATCGACAGGTCGGGGGGTGGCTACACCTTC; CDR3aa: CASKIDRSGGGYTF
d_gene: TRBD2; v_gene: TRBV11-3; j_gene: TRBJ2-1; abundance: few; CDR3nt: TGTGCCAGCAGCTCTACTAGCGCCCCCAACAATGAGCAGTTCTTC; CDR3aa: CASSSTSAPNNEQFF
d_gene: -; v_gene: TRBV27; j_gene: TRBJ2-5; abundance: once; CDR3nt: TGTGCCAGCAGTGACTGGGGGGATGGGGGTCAGACCCAGTACTTC; CDR3aa: CASSDWGDGGQTQYF
d_gene: TRBD2; v_gene: TRBV5-1; j_gene: TRBJ2-2; abundance: once; CDR3nt: TGCGCCAGCAGCCCGACTAGCAGGGATACCGGGGAGCTGTTTTTT; CDR3aa: CASSPTSRDTGELFF
d_gene: TRBD1; v_gene: TRBV28; j_gene: TRBJ1-2; abundance: -; CDR3nt: TGCGTGACAGGGCGTACCAACTATGGCTACACCTTC; CDR3aa: CVTGRTNYGYTF
d_gene: TRBD1; v_gene: TRBV18; j_gene: TRBJ1-2; abundance: -; CDR3nt: TGTGCCAGCTCACCACCGAATAGACAGGGCAACTATGGCTACACCTTC; CDR3aa: CASSPPNRQGNYGYTF
d_gene: TRBD1; v_gene: TRBV27; j_gene: TRBJ2-7; abundance: -; CDR3nt: TGTGCCAGCAGCTCCGTACGGACAGGGGGCGAGCAGTACTTC; CDR3aa: CASSSVRTGGEQYF
d_gene: -; v_gene: TRBV7-2; j_gene: TRBJ2-3; abundance: few; CDR3nt: TGTGCCAGCAGCTTAATGGGGGCTAGCACAGATACGCAGTATTTT; CDR3aa: CASSLMGASTDTQYF
d_gene: TRBD1; v_gene: TRBV5-5; j_gene: TRBJ1-6; abundance: few; CDR3nt: TGTGCCAGCAGCCCCGCCGGGACAGGAAATTCACCCCTCCACTTT; CDR3aa: CASSPAGTGNSPLHF
d_gene: -; v_gene: TRBV27; j_gene: TRBJ1-1; abundance: -; CDR3nt: TGTGCCAGCAGTCTCGGACGTTATGCTGAAGCTTTCTTT; CDR3aa: CASSLGRYAEAFF
d_gene: -; v_gene: TRBV19; j_gene: TRBJ2-7; abundance: -; CDR3nt: TGTGCCAGTGCTTTGGCAGCGGCCTACGAGCAGTACTTC; CDR3aa: CASALAAAYEQYF
d_gene: -; v_gene: TRBV7-3; j_gene: TRBJ2-1; abundance: -; CDR3nt: TGTGCCAGCAGCTTGGGGGGAGGAGCGGGTGACCGAGATGAGCAGTTCTTC; CDR3aa: CASSLGGGAGDRDEQFF
d_gene: TRBD2; v_gene: TRBV7-2; j_gene: TRBJ2-7; abundance: -; CDR3nt: TGTGCCAGCAGCTTAGGGTACGGGGGGGGCCACGAGCAGTACTTC; CDR3aa: CASSLGYGGGHEQYF
d_gene: -; v_gene: TRBV6-5; j_gene: TRBJ2-5; abundance: -; CDR3nt: TGTGCCAGCAGTTACTCGAATAGGGGGGAGACCCAGTACTTC; CDR3aa: CASSYSNRGETQYF
d_gene: -; v_gene: TRBV27; j_gene: TRBJ2-7; abundance: -; CDR3nt: TGTGCCAGCCCTCAAATGGGGGGGGCCAGCTACGAGCAGTACTTC; CDR3aa: CASPQMGGASYEQYF
d_gene: TRBD1; v_gene: TRBV18; j_gene: TRBJ2-1; abundance: -; CDR3nt: TGTGCCAGCTCACCATCCCAGGGGGCCCCCGGGCAGTTCTTC; CDR3aa: CASSPSQGAPGQFF
d_gene: TRBD2; v_gene: TRBV9; j_gene: TRBJ2-5; abundance: -; CDR3nt: TGTGCCAGCAGCGGGACTAGCGGCCAAGAGACCCAGTACTTC; CDR3aa: CASSGTSGQETQYF
d_gene: -; v_gene: TRBV9; j_gene: TRBJ2-1; abundance: -; CDR3nt: TGTGCCAGCAGCGTAGTAGGGGGTACAAATGAGCAGTTCTTC; CDR3aa: CASSVVGGTNEQFF
d_gene: -; v_gene: TRBV6-5; j_gene: TRBJ2-2; abundance: -; CDR3nt: TGTGCCAGCAGCCACCACACCGGGGAGCTGTTTTTT; CDR3aa: CASSHHTGELFF
d_gene: -; v_gene: TRBV14; j_gene: TRBJ2-7; abundance: -; CDR3nt: TGTGCCAGCAGCCAGATAACACGTACCTACGAGCAGTACTTC; CDR3aa: CASSQITRTYEQYF
d_gene: -; v_gene: TRBV9; j_gene: TRBJ2-3; abundance: once; CDR3nt: TGTGCCAGCAGCGTAGGAGTGGGCAGCACAGATACGCAGTATTTT; CDR3aa: CASSVGVGSTDTQYF
d_gene: -; v_gene: TRBV25-1; j_gene: TRBJ1-2; abundance: -; CDR3nt: TGTGCCAGCATGGGGCTGGGCTATGGCTACACCTTC; CDR3aa: CASMGLGYGYTF
d_gene: -; v_gene: TRBV7-6; j_gene: TRBJ1-4; abundance: -; CDR3nt: TGTGCCAGCAGCCCTCAGGGCCAACAAGGAGAAAAACTGTTTTTT; CDR3aa: CASSPQGQQGEKLFF
d_gene: TRBD1; v_gene: TRBV7-2; j_gene: TRBJ1-4; abundance: few; CDR3nt: TGTGCCAGCAGCCCGGGACAGGCTATTGAAAAACTGTTTTTT; CDR3aa: CASSPGQAIEKLFF
d_gene: -; v_gene: TRBV30; j_gene: TRBJ2-7; abundance: -; CDR3nt: TGTGCCTGGACCCGGCAGAGCCTTCCCGAGGGGTACTTC; CDR3aa: CAWTRQSLPEGYF
d_gene: -; v_gene: TRBV28; j_gene: TRBJ1-6; abundance: once; CDR3nt: TGTGCCACCGCCATATTTGTGAATTCACCCCTCCACTTT; CDR3aa: CATAIFVNSPLHF
d_gene: -; v_gene: TRBV5-6; j_gene: TRBJ2-3; abundance: -; CDR3nt: TGTGCCAGCAGCTTGAGTGGACAAACCGCTAGCACAGATACGCAGTATTTT; CDR3aa: CASSLSGQTASTDTQYF
d_gene: TRBD1; v_gene: TRBV11-3; j_gene: TRBJ2-2; abundance: once; CDR3nt: TGTGCCAGCCGGGACAGGGGCACCGGGGAGCTGTTTTTT; CDR3aa: CASRDRGTGELFF
d_gene: -; v_gene: TRBV18; j_gene: TRBJ1-1; abundance: -; CDR3nt: TGTGCCAGCTCACCAGGGTTGGGAACTGAAGCTTTCTTT; CDR3aa: CASSPGLGTEAFF
d_gene: -; v_gene: TRBV5-1; j_gene: TRBJ1-2; abundance: few; CDR3nt: TGCGCCAGCAGCCCCGAGGGGACGGACTATGGCTACACCTTC; CDR3aa: CASSPEGTDYGYTF
d_gene: -; v_gene: TRBV7-6; j_gene: TRBJ2-2; abundance: once; CDR3nt: TGTGCCAGCAGCCGCTCGGGGACGAACACCGGGGAGCTGTTTTTT; CDR3aa: CASSRSGTNTGELFF
d_gene: -; v_gene: TRBV6-5; j_gene: TRBJ2-1; abundance: -; CDR3nt: TGTGCCAGCAGTTATAGCTTTGAGCAGTTCTTC; CDR3aa: CASSYSFEQFF
d_gene: TRBD1; v_gene: TRBV2; j_gene: TRBJ1-2; abundance: -; CDR3nt: TGTGCCAGCAGTTGGCAGGGGGGTTCTGGCTACACCTTC; CDR3aa: CASSWQGGSGYTF
d_gene: -; v_gene: TRBV5-5; j_gene: TRBJ1-5; abundance: -; CDR3nt: TGTGCCAGCAGCGACCATCGCCCTAATCAGCCCCAGCATTTT; CDR3aa: CASSDHRPNQPQHF
d_gene: -; v_gene: TRBV5-8; j_gene: TRBJ1-2; abundance: few; CDR3nt: TGTGCCAGCAGCCCTGACCAGGGACGGGGGGGCTACACCTTC; CDR3aa: CASSPDQGRGGYTF
d_gene: TRBD2; v_gene: TRBV5-1; j_gene: TRBJ2-5; abundance: -; CDR3nt: TGCGCCAGCAGCTCCGGGACTAGCGGTGTCCAAGAGACCCAGTACTTC; CDR3aa: CASSSGTSGVQETQYF
d_gene: -; v_gene: TRBV5-4; j_gene: TRBJ2-5; abundance: -; CDR3nt: TGTGCCAGCAGCTTGGAGGGATGGGGGGCTCACGAAGAGACCCAGTACTTC; CDR3aa: CASSLEGWGAHEETQYF
d_gene: TRBD1; v_gene: TRBV6-1; j_gene: TRBJ1-6; abundance: medium-sized; CDR3nt: TGTGCCAGCACCATGGGGCAGGGGGGTTCACCCCTCCACTTT; CDR3aa: CASTMGQGGSPLHF
d_gene: -; v_gene: TRBV5-1; j_gene: TRBJ2-3; abundance: -; CDR3nt: TGCGCCAGCAGCCCACAAGGAGCTAGCACAGATACGCAGTATTTT; CDR3aa: CASSPQGASTDTQYF
d_gene: -; v_gene: TRBV29-1; j_gene: TRBJ1-3; abundance: -; CDR3nt: TGCAGCGTCGTCCCCCAGGGGTCACAATCTGGAAACACCATATATTTT; CDR3aa: CSVVPQGSQSGNTIYF
d_gene: TRBD1; v_gene: TRBV29-1; j_gene: TRBJ2-7; abundance: -; CDR3nt: TGCAGCGCCCTATGGGGACAGGGGGCTCAAGAGCAGTACTTC; CDR3aa: CSALWGQGAQEQYF
d_gene: -; v_gene: TRBV19; j_gene: TRBJ1-4; abundance: -; CDR3nt: TGTGCCAGTAGTATCACCCCAACAGGGTCGGCTAATGAAAAACTGTTTTTT; CDR3aa: CASSITPTGSANEKLFF
d_gene: -; v_gene: TRBV18; j_gene: TRBJ1-3; abundance: -; CDR3nt: TGTGCCAGCTCACCAAGTGGAGAAGGGGGAAACACCATATATTTT; CDR3aa: CASSPSGEGGNTIYF
d_gene: -; v_gene: TRBV18; j_gene: TRBJ2-3; abundance: -; CDR3nt: TGTGCCAGCTCACCACGACCAACAACCTCAGATACGCAGTATTTT; CDR3aa: CASSPRPTTSDTQYF
d_gene: -; v_gene: TRBV10-3; j_gene: TRBJ1-2; abundance: -; CDR3nt: TGTGCCACCCAACAGGGCAACTATGGCTACACCTTC; CDR3aa: CATQQGNYGYTF
d_gene: TRBD1; v_gene: TRBV28; j_gene: TRBJ1-1; abundance: -; CDR3nt: TGTGCCAGCCCACCGAACAGGGGGAACACTGAAGCTTTCTTT; CDR3aa: CASPPNRGNTEAFF
d_gene: -; v_gene: TRBV5-1; j_gene: TRBJ1-2; abundance: -; CDR3nt: TGCGCCAGCAGCTTGCGATCCCACTATGGCTACACCTTC; CDR3aa: CASSLRSHYGYTF
d_gene: -; v_gene: TRBV5-4; j_gene: TRBJ1-6; abundance: -; CDR3nt: TGTGCCAGCAGCTTGAAAAAAACGCGCCCGAGTCAAAGCCTCCACTTT; CDR3aa: CASSLKKTRPSQSLHF
d_gene: TRBD1; v_gene: TRBV6-5; j_gene: TRBJ1-2; abundance: -; CDR3nt: TGTGCCAGCAGTTGGACACAGGGGAATTATGGCTACACCTTC; CDR3aa: CASSWTQGNYGYTF
d_gene: -; v_gene: TRBV20-1; j_gene: TRBJ2-1; abundance: -; CDR3nt: TGCAGTGCTTTTCAGGGCAATGAGCAGTTCTTC; CDR3aa: CSAFQGNEQFF